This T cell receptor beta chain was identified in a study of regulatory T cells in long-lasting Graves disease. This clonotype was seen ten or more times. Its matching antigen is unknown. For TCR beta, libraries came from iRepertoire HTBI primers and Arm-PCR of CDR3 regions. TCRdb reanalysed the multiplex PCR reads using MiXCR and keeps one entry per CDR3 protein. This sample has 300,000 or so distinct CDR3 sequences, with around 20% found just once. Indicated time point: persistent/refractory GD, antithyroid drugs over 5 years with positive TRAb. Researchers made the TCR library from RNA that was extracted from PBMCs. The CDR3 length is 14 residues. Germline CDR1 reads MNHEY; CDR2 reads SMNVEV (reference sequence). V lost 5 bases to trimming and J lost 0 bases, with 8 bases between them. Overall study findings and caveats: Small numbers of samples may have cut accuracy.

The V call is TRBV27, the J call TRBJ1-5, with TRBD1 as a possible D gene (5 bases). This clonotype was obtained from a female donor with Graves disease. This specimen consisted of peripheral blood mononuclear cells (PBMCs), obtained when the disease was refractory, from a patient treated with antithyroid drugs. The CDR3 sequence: CASSPGLSNQPQHF. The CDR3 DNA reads TGTGCCAGCAGTCCGGGACTTAGCAATCAGCCCCAGCATTTT.